These 8 T cell receptor beta chains originate from one sample sequenced in a study of immune characterization of retroperitoneal liposarcoma. TCRdb passed the PCR reads through MiXCR, listing each CDR3 protein once. The table includes some 9,900 distinct CDR3 sequences, 25% to 30% detected once. The sample was tumor tissue. Receptors were obtained from a male donor with retroperitoneal liposarcoma.

This clonotype was seen a handful of times. The chain combines TRBV6-1 with TRBJ1-5; unclear D gene. CDR1 and CDR2 from the germline V gene are MNHNS and SASEGT. The length of the CDR3 is 13 residues. V was cut by 7 bases and J by 0 bases, with 7 bases left in between. CDR3 sequence reads: CASNLNSNQPQHF. The CDR3 DNA sequence: TGTGCCAGCAACCTTAATAGCAATCAGCCCCAGCATTTT.

Note on this clonotype: A read error is possible here, since a much larger clone lies one base away. The V and J genes are TRBV6-1 and TRBJ2-1, with unresolved D. TRBJ2-7 matches the DNA end more closely, so the J call is doubtful. Germline lookup yields CDR1 MNHNS and CDR2 SASEGT. This CDR3 comprises 14 residues. The CDR3 loop reads CASSEVVGGFEQYF. CDR3 DNA sequence: TGTGCCAGCAGTGAAGTGGTGGGCGGCTTTGAGCAGTACTTC.

This clonotype is termed medium-sized (0.01 to 0.1%). The chain combines TRBV12-3 or TRBV12-4 with TRBJ2-5, with 9 bases fitting TRBD1. Trimming at V came to 4 bases and at J to 5 bases, leaving 8 bases not matched to a gene. This CDR3 region has 15 residues. Written as DNA, the CDR3 is TGTGCCAGCAGTTGGGGGGACAGGGAGTCTGAGACCCAGTACTTC. It codes for CASSWGDRESETQYF.

By share, this clonotype ranks as medium-sized. The V call is TRBV6-6, the J call TRBJ2-1; a possible D gene is TRBD1 (6 bases). Trimming stripped 2 bases from V and 10 bases from J, with 12 bases between. Germline CDR1 is MNHNY and CDR2 is SVGAGI (reference sequence). This CDR3 region has 13 residues. CDR3 in amino acids: CASSYRRGYEQFF. CDR3 bases: TGTGCCAGCAGTTACCGCAGGGGCTACGAGCAGTTCTTC.

This clonotype was counted between two and nine times. This rearrangement joins TRBV6-1 to TRBJ1-6; 7 nucleotides agree with TRBD1. The CDR3 has 15 amino acids. Trimming took 6 bases from V and 6 from J; bases not matched to a gene: 8. Germline assignment: CDR1 MNHNS and CDR2 SASEGT. For the CDR3, the DNA is TGTGCCAGCAGCCGGAGGGGGGACAGTAATTCACCCCTCCACTTT. Translation: CASSRRGDSNSPLHF.

This rearrangement joins TRBV10-2 to TRBJ2-7; D is perhaps TRBD2 (5 bases). The CDR3 consists of 14 residues. CDR1 and CDR2 from the germline V gene are WSHSY and SAAADI. With 0 bases removed from V and 3 bases from J, the gap between germline ends came to 9 bases. The CDR3 sequence: CASSESTNNYEQYF. The CDR3 nucleotides read TGCGCCAGCAGTGAGTCGACTAACAACTACGAGCAGTACTTC.

This chain uses TRBV7-3 with TRBJ1-2, with D possibly being TRBD1 (6 bases). The CDR3 length is 13 residues. The V end lost 2 bases, the J end lost 8 bases, and 12 bases lay between the germline ends. Germline lookup yields CDR1 SGHTA and CDR2 FQGTGA. Here the CDR3 DNA reads TGTGCCAGCAGCTTACCTGGGGGCGAGGGCTACACCTTC. Translated: CASSLPGGEGYTF.

The chain has TRBV4-3 and TRBJ2-1; D is uncertain. This CDR3 is built from 11 residues. Germline CDR1 LGHNA, CDR2 YSLEER. Trimming removed 1 base at V and 6 bases at J, with 1 base between. The CDR3 here is CASSQGNEQFF. The DNA for the CDR3 is TGCGCCAGCAGCCAAGGCAATGAGCAGTTCTTC.